These T cell receptor beta chains were read from a single sample in a study of blood T cell repertoires in COVID-19. Sequencing was performed with immunoSEQ multiplex PCR; in TCRdb, only in-frame clones are kept and a portion is missing. The sample contains more than 200,000 clones, around 87% of which appear only once. Specimen: peripheral blood. The source is a woman aged 55-70 years with COVID-19, enrolled during active disease. The CDR3 runs from the conserved cysteine through the conserved F or W. The order of the fields is V gene, J gene, D gene, clone size, CDR3 DNA, CDR3 protein. The D gene is left open where the match is weak. For some rows the clone size is stated as once, few or many, or as a class when expanded; others skip it.

V: TRBV5-4
J: TRBJ1-3
D: TRBD1
size: -
DNA: TGTGCCAGCAGCTTGGGGACAGGAATGGCTGGAAACACCATATATTTT
CDR3: CASSLGTGMAGNTIYF

V: TRBV9
J: TRBJ2-3
D: -
size: once
DNA: TGTGCCAGCAGCGTATCTACGACAGATACGCAGTATTTT
CDR3: CASSVSTTDTQYF

V: TRBV6-4
J: TRBJ2-6
D: TRBD1
size: -
DNA: TGTGCCAGCAGCCCTTCAGGGGGCGCTGGGGCCAACGTCCTGACTTTC
CDR3: CASSPSGGAGANVLTF

V: TRBV19
J: TRBJ1-5
D: TRBD1
size: -
DNA: TGTGCCAGTACCCAGAGGGGTCGCGGGGACAGGACATCGCCCCAGCATTTT
CDR3: CASTQRGRGDRTSPQHF

V: TRBV27
J: TRBJ1-1
D: TRBD1
size: -
DNA: TGTGCCAGCAGTCTCCTCACAGGGGGAGGTTTAAGCACTGAAGCTTTCTTT
CDR3: CASSLLTGGGLSTEAFF

V: TRBV28
J: TRBJ1-6
D: -
size: -
DNA: TGTGCCAGCAGAGTTGACAGGCCTTCACCCCTCCACTTT
CDR3: CASRVDRPSPLHF

V: TRBV9
J: TRBJ2-7
D: -
size: -
DNA: TGTGCCAGCAGCGTTTACGCAACAGGAACCGCTAGGGAGCAGTACTTC
CDR3: CASSVYATGTAREQYF

V: TRBV28
J: TRBJ1-4
D: TRBD1
size: -
DNA: TGTGCCAGCAGTCCGACGACAGGGGCTAATGAAAAACTGTTTTTT
CDR3: CASSPTTGANEKLFF

V: TRBV6-6
J: TRBJ2-1
D: -
size: -
DNA: TGTGCCAGCAGTTACCCGACTGGAGTAGGCAATGAGCAGTTCTTC
CDR3: CASSYPTGVGNEQFF

V: TRBV7-2
J: TRBJ2-7
D: -
size: -
DNA: TGTGCCAGCAGCGGGGGGGCGGGCCTTTCCTACGAGCAGTACTTC
CDR3: CASSGGAGLSYEQYF

V: TRBV4-3
J: TRBJ1-4
D: -
size: -
DNA: TGCGCCAGCAGCCAAGACCGGGGGTCTAATGAAAAACTGTTTTTT
CDR3: CASSQDRGSNEKLFF